This T cell receptor beta chain was sequenced for a study of blood T cell repertoires in COVID-19. At the level of the study: Samples of COVID-19 (acute and convalescent) were obtained from the United States, Italy and Spain.

Authors' data handling: Reference gene primers were amplified, and this amplification served to estimate nucleated cell counts. TCRdb's table, derived via immunoSEQ multiplex PCR, lists solely in-frame clones and lacks some. The V and J calls and clone size are taken from that table; D and trimming were inferred from the DNA. Of about 35,000 clones in the sample, over 80% were seen once. The V end was cut by 4 bases, the J end by 16 bases, with 19 bases between. Germline-derived CDR1 and CDR2 are SEHNR and FQNEAQ (reference sequence). There are 13 residues in the CDR3. V gene TRBV7-9 combines with J gene TRBJ2-2, with D possibly matching TRBD2 (6 bases). The clonotype originates from a man older than 75 with active COVID-19. Source material: peripheral blood. CDR3 protein: CASSWAGSGDKFF. The DNA of the CDR3 is TGTGCCAGCAGCTGGGCGGGATCAGGCGATAAGTTTTTT.